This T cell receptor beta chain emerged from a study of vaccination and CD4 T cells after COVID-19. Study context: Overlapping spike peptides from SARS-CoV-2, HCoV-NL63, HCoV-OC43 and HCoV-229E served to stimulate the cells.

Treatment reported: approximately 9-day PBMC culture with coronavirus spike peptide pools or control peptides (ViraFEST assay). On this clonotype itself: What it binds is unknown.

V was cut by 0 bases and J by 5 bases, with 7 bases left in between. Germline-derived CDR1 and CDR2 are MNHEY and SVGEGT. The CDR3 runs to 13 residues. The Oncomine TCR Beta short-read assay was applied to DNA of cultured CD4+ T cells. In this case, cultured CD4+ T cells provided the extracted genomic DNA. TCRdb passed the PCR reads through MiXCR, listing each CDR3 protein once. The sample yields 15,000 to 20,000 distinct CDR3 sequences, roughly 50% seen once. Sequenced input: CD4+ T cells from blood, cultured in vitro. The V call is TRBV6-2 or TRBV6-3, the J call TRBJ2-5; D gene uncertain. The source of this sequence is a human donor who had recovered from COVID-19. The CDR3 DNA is TGTGCCAGCAGTTACTCGAGTGGGGAGACCCAGTACTTC. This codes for CASSYSSGETQYF.